This T cell receptor beta chain was documented in a study of Ad26.COV2.S vaccination and SARS-CoV-2 variants. TCRdb's table, derived via immunoSEQ multiplex PCR, lists solely in-frame clones and lacks some. This sample carries 410,000 or so clones, roughly 90% of them seen once, and the ten largest clones take more than 9%. CDR3 length: 16 amino acids. Trimming cost V 1 base and J 0 bases, with 13 bases left between them. Germline V gives CDR1 LNHNV, CDR2 YYDKDF (reference sequence). Specified treatment: 15 to 20 received Ad26.COV2.S at low or high dose, single or two shots; roughly five received placebo; per-sample allocation not given. Sampling took place 63 days after the first vaccine or placebo injection.

This chain joins TRBV15 and TRBJ2-7; D is undetermined. This sequence originates from a person aged 18-65 years who received the Ad26.COV2.S COVID-19 vaccine or a placebo. The specimen was peripheral blood, collected in a trial of Ad26.COV2.S vaccine versus placebo. The CDR3 protein is CATSRGTVSSSYEQYF. CDR3 DNA: TGTGCCACCAGCAGAGGGACGGTTTCCAGCTCCTACGAGCAGTACTTC.